Below, 28 T cell receptor beta chains from the same sample are listed, as sequenced in a study of T cell repertoires in cytomegalovirus infection. TCRdb re-called the reads through MiXCR, storing one row per CDR3 protein. The table records some 180,000 distinct CDR3 sequences, nearly 9.5% of them present only once. Sequencing was performed on PBMCs. Source of these receptors: a human donor in good health (CMV status not recorded). Some clones in this sample may be carry-over from other donors' samples.

This clonotype was detected many times. The chain links TRBV27 to TRBJ1-1, with D perhaps matching TRBD1 (5 bases). V was pared by 4 bases and J by 6 bases, with 12 bases between. The CDR3 sequence is 13 residues long. CDR1 is MNHEY and CDR2 is SMNVEV in the germline V gene (reference sequence). As DNA, the CDR3 is TGTGCCAGCAGTTGGTTAGGGACCGCTGAAGCTTTCTTT. Translated: CASSWLGTAEAFF.

This clonotype showed up many times. The genes are TRBV20-1 and TRBJ2-5; TRBD2 matches 11 bases. Germline CDR1 reads DFQATT; CDR2 reads SNEGSKA (reference sequence). V lost 0 bases to trimming and J lost 5 bases; unmatched junction nucleotides: 14. The CDR3 has 18 residues. In nucleotides, the CDR3 is TGCAGTGCTAGAGACCAAAGACTAGCGGGATCGTCTAGGGAGACCCAGTACTTC. Its translation: CSARDQRLAGSSRETQYF.

This clonotype was seen many times. The V and J genes are TRBV4-3 and TRBJ2-1; TRBD2 agrees at 9 bases. Germline CDR1 and CDR2: LGHNA and YSLEER. V lost 5 bases and J lost 2; bases outside the gene matches: 7. This CDR3 spans 16 amino acids. The CDR3 loop reads CASSSGVAGAYNEQFF. The CDR3 DNA is TGCGCCAGCAGCTCCGGGGTAGCGGGAGCCTACAATGAGCAGTTCTTC.

In its sample, this clonotype was seen many times. The V call is TRBV28, the J call TRBJ1-3, with D uncertain. CDR1 and CDR2 from the germline V gene are MDHEN and SYDVKM. This CDR3 is 14 amino acids long. Trimming pared 2 bases from V and 0 bases from J, leaving 5 bases between. This CDR3 is CASSLGDSGNTIYF. CDR3 sequence (DNA): TGTGCCAGCAGTTTAGGGGACTCTGGAAACACCATATATTTT.

This clonotype was seen a few times. The V gene is TRBV6-2 or TRBV6-3, the J gene TRBJ1-5, with D perhaps TRBD1 (6 bases). The ends were cut back, 2 bases at V and 3 bases at J, with 20 bases in the middle. CDR1 is MNHEY, CDR2 SVGEGT, per germline. This CDR3 spans 18 amino acids. CDR3 residues: CASSYANAWGPYNQPQHF. The CDR3 bases are TGTGCCAGCAGTTACGCGAATGCGTGGGGGCCATACAATCAGCCCCAGCATTTT.

This clonotype was recorded at least ten times. The CDR3 DNA follows: TGTGCCAGCAGCTTCCGGACAGGGGTAAATCAGCCCCAGCATTTT. Its translation is CASSFRTGVNQPQHF. The chain combines TRBV7-2 with TRBJ1-5, with 9 bases identical to TRBD1. The CDR3 has 15 residues. With 3 bases clipped from V and 4 bases from J, the junction kept 4 bases outside the gene matches. Per germline, CDR1 SGHTA and CDR2 FQGNSA.

This clonotype has only a few counts. V and J are TRBV6-2 or TRBV6-3 and TRBJ1-5, with no clear D. The CDR3 contains 13 residues. Germline V gene lookup returns CDR1 MNHEY and CDR2 SVGEGT. V gave up 4 bases and J gave up 4 bases, with 8 bases separating them. The CDR3 here is CASSWASNQPQHF. CDR3 bases: TGTGCCAGCAGTTGGGCCTCTAATCAGCCCCAGCATTTT.

This clonotype was recorded at least ten times. This rearrangement joins TRBV7-2 to TRBJ1-2; D is uncertain. This CDR3 comprises 13 residues. The germline V gene encodes CDR1 SGHTA and CDR2 FQGNSA. Trimming pared 5 bases from V and 8 bases from J, leaving 15 bases between. The CDR3 protein is CASSPEKRPGYTF. The CDR3, as DNA: TGTGCCAGCAGCCCAGAGAAGAGGCCAGGCTACACCTTC.

This clonotype has a count of ten or more. The chain uses TRBV6-2 or TRBV6-3 and TRBJ2-1; maybe TRBD2 (6 bases). Germline CDR1 is MNHEY and CDR2 is SVGEGT. V lost 6 bases, J lost 0 bases, and 15 bases lay in between. There are 16 residues in the CDR3. The CDR3 sequence is CASRTPSERSYNEQFF. The CDR3 DNA sequence: TGTGCCAGCAGAACTCCTAGCGAACGCTCCTACAATGAGCAGTTCTTC.

This clonotype appeared many times. The chain is built from TRBV7-2 and TRBJ1-2; 8 nucleotides agree with TRBD1. The length of the CDR3 is 14 residues. CDR1 and CDR2 from the germline V gene are SGHTA and FQGNSA. V was clipped by 4 bases and J by 7 bases; unmatched bases: 8. CDR3 bases: TGTGCCAGCAGCTCGGACAGGGAGAGGGTTGGCTACACCTTC. Translated, it gives CASSSDRERVGYTF.

This clonotype was counted at least ten times. This chain links TRBV6-1 with TRBJ1-2; D not resolved. The CDR3 is 13 residues long. V was cut by 3 bases and J by 1 base, with 6 bases left in between. The germline CDR1 and CDR2 sequences are MNHNS and SASEGT. The CDR3 loop is CASSDEDNYGYTF. Written as DNA, the CDR3 is TGTGCCAGCAGTGATGAAGATAACTATGGCTACACCTTC.

This clonotype was recorded a few times. The chain recombines TRBV30 with TRBJ1-5; D uncertain. Germline-derived CDR1 and CDR2 are GTSNPN and SVGIG (reference sequence). V shed 2 bases and J shed 9 bases, with 11 bases lying between them. The CDR3 runs 12 residues. The CDR3 protein is CAWSTPSGPQHF. CDR3 coding DNA: TGTGCCTGGAGTACCCCCTCCGGGCCCCAGCATTTT.

The table lists this clonotype with many counts. The chain links TRBV6-5 to TRBJ2-1; 7 bases align to TRBD2. The germline V gene encodes CDR1 MNHEY and CDR2 SVGAGI. The CDR3 runs to 15 residues. Trimming at V came to 2 bases and at J to 2 bases, leaving 3 bases not matched to a gene. The CDR3 region has the DNA TGTGCCAGCAGTTACCTAGCGGACCCCTACAATGAGCAGTTCTTC. It codes for CASSYLADPYNEQFF.

This clonotype was observed at least ten times. The chain combines TRBV12-3 or TRBV12-4 with TRBJ2-5; the match to TRBD1 covers 9 bases. With 3 bases clipped from V and 3 bases from J, the junction kept 2 bases outside the gene matches. There are 14 residues in the CDR3. CDR3: CASSFRDREETQYF. The CDR3 bases are TGTGCCAGCAGTTTCCGGGACAGGGAAGAGACCCAGTACTTC.

This clonotype was found many times. The rearrangement joins TRBV7-2 to TRBJ2-1; the match to TRBD2 covers 12 bases. The junction had 4 bases not matched to a gene; V was cut back by 3 bases and J by 7 bases. This CDR3 region has 15 residues. The V gene's germline CDR1 is SGHTA and CDR2 FQGNSA. The CDR3 sequence is CASSFLAGGRNEQFF. CDR3 in DNA: TGTGCCAGCAGCTTTCTAGCGGGAGGGCGTAATGAGCAGTTCTTC.

This clonotype occurred a few times. The chain is built from TRBV7-2 and TRBJ2-5, with D possibly TRBD1 on 5 matching bases. V was pared by 4 bases and J by 6 bases, with 18 bases between. This CDR3 is built from 15 residues. Germline loops: CDR1 SGHTA, CDR2 FQGNSA. CDR3 bases: TGTGCCAGCAGCTCCGGCAGGGCGGCTCGCCAGACCCAGTACTTC. This gives the protein CASSSGRAARQTQYF.

This clonotype was recorded at least ten times. The chain employs TRBV7-2 and TRBJ2-7; D unresolved. The length of the CDR3 is 12 residues. CDR1 and CDR2 (germline): SGHTA, FQGNSA. V was shortened by 0 bases and J by 5 bases, with 5 bases between the two germline ends. CDR3 in amino acids: CASSLARHEQYF. CDR3 coding DNA: TGTGCCAGCAGCTTAGCCCGGCACGAGCAGTACTTC. The variable domain in full, with the rest retrieved from reference TRBV7-2 and TRBJ2-7, is GAGVSQSPSNKVTEKGKDVELRCDPISGHTALYWYRQSLGQGLEFLIYFQGNSAPDKSGLPSDRFSAERTGGSVSTLTIQRTQQEDSAVYLCASSLARHEQYFGPGTRLTVT.

This chain links TRBV6-5 with TRBJ1-2; D remains ambiguous. Between the trimmed V and J ends, which lost 10 bases and 4 bases, there was a span of 19 bases. Germline loops: CDR1 MNHEY, CDR2 SVGAGI. CDR3 length: 14 residues. The CDR3 nucleotides read TGTGCCACGTGCCCGGAGGACCCGATCTATGGCTACACCTTC. Amino acid sequence: CATCPEDPIYGYTF.

Ten or more counts support this clonotype. In DNA, the CDR3 is TGTGCCAGCAGCCCGATTGGCACGTCCTCTGGAAACACCATATATTTT. It translates to CASSPIGTSSGNTIYF. J is TRBJ1-3 and V is TRBV7-9; D gene ambiguous. Germline CDR1 is SEHNR and CDR2 is FQNEAQ (reference sequence). The CDR3 has 16 amino acids. V was shortened by 5 bases and J by 0 bases, with 14 bases between the two germline ends.

There are many counts of this clonotype. The chain combines TRBV7-6 with TRBJ2-7, with 9 bases matching TRBD2. Germline values: CDR1 SGHVS, CDR2 FNYEAQ. Trimming at V came to 1 base and at J to 5 bases, leaving 9 bases not matched to a gene. There are 16 residues in the CDR3. The CDR3 DNA sequence: TGTGCCAGCAGCTTAGAGGCTAGCGGGAATCAGAACGAGCAGTACTTC. The encoded protein is CASSLEASGNQNEQYF.

This clonotype was seen more than once but under ten times. The chain links TRBV30 to TRBJ2-2; 9 bases line up with TRBD2. Per germline, CDR1 GTSNPN and CDR2 SVGIG (reference sequence). The junction had 8 bases not matched to a gene; V was cut back by 0 bases and J by 0 bases. CDR3 length: 18 amino acids. This CDR3 reads CAWSVLAGALTNTGELFF. CDR3 in DNA: TGTGCCTGGAGTGTATTAGCGGGGGCCCTAACGAACACCGGGGAGCTGTTTTTT.

This clonotype was seen many times. The CDR3 nucleotides are TGTGCCAGCAGTTTACCGACGCCAACCTACGAGCAGTACTTC. Protein: CASSLPTPTYEQYF. The chain has TRBV6-2 or TRBV6-3 and TRBJ2-7; D is unresolved. The CDR3 is 14 residues long. Per germline, CDR1 MNHEY and CDR2 SVGEGT. Trimming took off 4 bases at V and 2 bases at J, with 12 bases between the two ends.

This clonotype occurred many times. V gene TRBV12-3 or TRBV12-4 combines with J gene TRBJ1-5; 8 bases are a match to TRBD1. V was pared by 5 bases and J by 6 bases, with 9 bases of the junction left unmatched. CDR3 length: 15 residues. The chain's CDR3 is CASSPRTGQTQPQHF. The DNA for the CDR3 is TGTGCCAGCAGTCCCAGGACAGGGCAGACTCAGCCCCAGCATTTT.

This clonotype was recorded at least ten times. V gene TRBV28 combines with J gene TRBJ2-1, with D perhaps being TRBD1 or TRBD2 (5 bases each). Germline V CDR1 and CDR2: MDHEN, SYDVKM. V was trimmed by 5 bases and J by 7 bases, leaving 21 bases between them. The CDR3 is made up of 16 amino acids. As DNA, the CDR3 is TGTGCCAGCAGTCCCCCCGGGGCGTTTCCTGGGAATGAGCAGTTCTTC. Its translation is CASSPPGAFPGNEQFF.

This clonotype was detected ten times or more. The chain employs TRBV28 and TRBJ2-3; the D gene is possibly TRBD2 (6 bases). The CDR3 covers 14 residues. Germline CDR1 and CDR2: MDHEN and SYDVKM. Trimming shortened V by 6 bases and J by 4 bases, and 14 bases separated the two germline ends. The CDR3 coding sequence is TGTGCCAGCAGCCTGACTAGTGGTGCAGATACGCAGTATTTT. Amino acids: CASSLTSGADTQYF.

The chain is built from TRBV29-1 and TRBJ2-2, with TRBD2 matching over 13 bases. Unmatched junction bases numbered 13, after V lost 6 bases and J lost 0 bases. Germline V gene lookup returns CDR1 SQVTM and CDR2 ANQGSEA. CDR3 length: 19 amino acids. The CDR3 sequence is CSVGKGLAGKSANTGELFF. Here the CDR3 DNA reads TGCAGCGTAGGGAAGGGACTAGCGGGGAAAAGCGCGAACACCGGGGAGCTGTTTTTT.

V and J are TRBV7-4 and TRBJ1-2; D unclear. The ends were cut back, 4 bases at V and 7 bases at J, with 13 bases in the middle. The CDR3 extends over 13 amino acids. Germline CDR1 SGHVT, CDR2 SQSDAQ. This CDR3 is CASSSKGNFGYTF. CDR3 nucleotides: TGTGCCAGCAGCTCAAAAGGGAATTTTGGCTACACCTTC.

This chain joins TRBV2 and TRBJ1-2; D gene unclear. V was cut by 2 bases and J by 5 bases, with 6 bases left in between. Germline CDR1 is SNHLY and CDR2 is FYNNEI. The CDR3 consists of 12 residues. DNA of the CDR3: TGTGCCAGCAGTGAACGGGGATATGGCTACACCTTC. Protein: CASSERGYGYTF.